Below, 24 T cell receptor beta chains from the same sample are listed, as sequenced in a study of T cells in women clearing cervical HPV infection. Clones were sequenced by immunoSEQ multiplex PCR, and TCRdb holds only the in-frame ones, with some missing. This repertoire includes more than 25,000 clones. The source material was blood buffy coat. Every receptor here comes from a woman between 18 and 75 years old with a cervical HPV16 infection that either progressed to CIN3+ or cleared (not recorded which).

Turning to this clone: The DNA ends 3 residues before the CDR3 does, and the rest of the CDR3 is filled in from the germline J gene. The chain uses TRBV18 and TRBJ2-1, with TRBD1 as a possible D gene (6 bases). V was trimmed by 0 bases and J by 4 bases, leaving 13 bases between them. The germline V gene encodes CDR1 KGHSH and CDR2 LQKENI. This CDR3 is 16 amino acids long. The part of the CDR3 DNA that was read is TGTGCCAGCTCACCACCCAGGGGCTTGGGGTACAATGAG. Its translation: CASSPPRGLGYNE. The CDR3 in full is CASSPPRGLGYNEQFF.

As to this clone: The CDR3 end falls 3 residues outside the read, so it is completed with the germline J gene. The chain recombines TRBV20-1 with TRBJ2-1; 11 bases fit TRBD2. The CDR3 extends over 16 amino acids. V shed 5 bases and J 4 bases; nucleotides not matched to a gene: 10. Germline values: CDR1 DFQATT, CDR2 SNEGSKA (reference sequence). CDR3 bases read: TGCAGTGCTCCTCCCCCGACTAGCGGGACTTACAATGAG. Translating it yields CSAPPPTSGTYNE. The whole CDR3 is CSAPPPTSGTYNEQFF.

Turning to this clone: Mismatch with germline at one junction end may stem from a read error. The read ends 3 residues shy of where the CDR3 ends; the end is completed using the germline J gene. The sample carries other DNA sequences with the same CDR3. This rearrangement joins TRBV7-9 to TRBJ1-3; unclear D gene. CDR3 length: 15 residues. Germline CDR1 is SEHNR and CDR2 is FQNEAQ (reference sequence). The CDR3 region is CASSRTQVPGNTIYF. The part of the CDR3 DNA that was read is TGTGCCAGCAGCCGAACTCAGGTCCCTGGAAACACG. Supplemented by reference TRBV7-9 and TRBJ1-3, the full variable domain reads DTGVSQNPRHKITKRGQNVTFRCDPISEHNRLYWYRQTLGQGPEFLTYFQNEAQLEKSRLLSDRFSAERPKGSFSTLEIQRTEQGDSAMYLCASSRTQVPGNTIYFGEGSWLTVV.

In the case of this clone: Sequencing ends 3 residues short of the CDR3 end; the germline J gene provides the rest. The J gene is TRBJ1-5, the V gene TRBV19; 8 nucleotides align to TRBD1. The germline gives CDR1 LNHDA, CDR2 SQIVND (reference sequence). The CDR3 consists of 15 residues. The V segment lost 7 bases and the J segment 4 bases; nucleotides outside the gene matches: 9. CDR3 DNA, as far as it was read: TGTGCCAGTACTCCCTCGGGACAGGTGAATCAGCCC. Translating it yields CASTPSGQVNQP. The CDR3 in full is CASTPSGQVNQPQHF.

Here the CDR3 reads CASSFGTGREKLFF. The CDR3 bases that were read are TGTGCCAGCAGTTTCGGGACAGGGCGGGAAAAA. The chain carries TRBV12-3 or TRBV12-4 and TRBJ1-4, with 9 bases matching TRBD1. The CDR3 end lies 3 residues beyond the end of the read and is filled in from the germline J gene. The CDR3 is made up of 14 amino acids. Unmatched junction bases numbered 4, after V lost 3 bases and J lost 8 bases.

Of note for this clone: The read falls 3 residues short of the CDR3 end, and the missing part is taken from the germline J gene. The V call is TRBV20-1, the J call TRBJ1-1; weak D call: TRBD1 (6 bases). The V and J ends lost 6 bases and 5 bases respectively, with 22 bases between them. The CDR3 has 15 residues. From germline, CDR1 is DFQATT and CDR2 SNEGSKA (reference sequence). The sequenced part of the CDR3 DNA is TGCAGTGCCAAGTTGGGGGGGGGCGGAAGAACTGAA. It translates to CSAKLGGGGRTE. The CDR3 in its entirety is CSAKLGGGGRTEAFF.

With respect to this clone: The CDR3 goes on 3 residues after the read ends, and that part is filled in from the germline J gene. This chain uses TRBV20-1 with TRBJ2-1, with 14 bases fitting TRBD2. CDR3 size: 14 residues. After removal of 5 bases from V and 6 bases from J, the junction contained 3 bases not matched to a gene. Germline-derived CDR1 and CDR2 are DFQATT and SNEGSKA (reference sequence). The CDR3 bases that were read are TGCAGTGCTGAGGGACTAGCGGGAGTCAATGAG. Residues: CSAEGLAGVNE. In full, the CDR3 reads CSAEGLAGVNEQFF.

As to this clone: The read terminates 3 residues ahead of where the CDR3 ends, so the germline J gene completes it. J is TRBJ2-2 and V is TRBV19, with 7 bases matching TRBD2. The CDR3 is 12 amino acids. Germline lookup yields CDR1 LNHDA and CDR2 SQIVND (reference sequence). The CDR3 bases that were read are TGTGCCAGGCGGGAGTCTAATGAAAAG. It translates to CARRESNEK. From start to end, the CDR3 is CARRESNEKLFF.

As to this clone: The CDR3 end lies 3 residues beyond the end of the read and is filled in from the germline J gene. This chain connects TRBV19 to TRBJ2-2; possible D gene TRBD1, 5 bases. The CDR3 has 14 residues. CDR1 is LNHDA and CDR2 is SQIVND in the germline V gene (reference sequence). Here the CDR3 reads CASSIGYGANVLFF. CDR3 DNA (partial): TGTGCCAGTAGTATCGGGTATGGGGCCAACGTG.

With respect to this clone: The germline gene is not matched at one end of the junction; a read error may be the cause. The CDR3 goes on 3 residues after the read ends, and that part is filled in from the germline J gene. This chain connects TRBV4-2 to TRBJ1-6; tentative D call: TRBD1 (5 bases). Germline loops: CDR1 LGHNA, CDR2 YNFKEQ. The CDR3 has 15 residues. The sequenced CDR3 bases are TGCGCCAGCAGCCAATTGAGGGGCTTAAATTCACCC. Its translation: CASSQLRGLNSP. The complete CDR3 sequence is CASSQLRGLNSPLHF.

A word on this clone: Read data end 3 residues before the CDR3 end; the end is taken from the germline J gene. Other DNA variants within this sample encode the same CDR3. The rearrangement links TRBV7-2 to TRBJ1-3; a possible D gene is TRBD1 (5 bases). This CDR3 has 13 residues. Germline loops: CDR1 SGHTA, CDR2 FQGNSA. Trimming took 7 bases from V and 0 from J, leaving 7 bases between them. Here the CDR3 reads CASIQGSGNTIYF. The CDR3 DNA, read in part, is TGTGCCAGCATCCAGGGCTCTGGAAACACC.

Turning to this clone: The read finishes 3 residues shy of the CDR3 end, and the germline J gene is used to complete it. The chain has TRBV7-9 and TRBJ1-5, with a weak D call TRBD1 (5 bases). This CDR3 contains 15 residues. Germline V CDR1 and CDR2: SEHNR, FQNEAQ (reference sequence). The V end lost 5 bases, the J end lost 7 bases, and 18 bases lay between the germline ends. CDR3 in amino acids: CASSRGGAGGQPQHF. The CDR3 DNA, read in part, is TGTGCCAGCAGCCGCGGAGGGGCAGGCGGACAGCCC.

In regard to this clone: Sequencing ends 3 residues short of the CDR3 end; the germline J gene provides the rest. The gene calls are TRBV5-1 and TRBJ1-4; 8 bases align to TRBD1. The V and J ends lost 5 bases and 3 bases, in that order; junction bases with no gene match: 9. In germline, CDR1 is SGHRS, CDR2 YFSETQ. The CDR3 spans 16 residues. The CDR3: CASRSAGGLANEKLFF. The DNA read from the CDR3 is TGCGCCAGCAGGTCCGCAGGGGGCCTGGCTAATGAAAAA.

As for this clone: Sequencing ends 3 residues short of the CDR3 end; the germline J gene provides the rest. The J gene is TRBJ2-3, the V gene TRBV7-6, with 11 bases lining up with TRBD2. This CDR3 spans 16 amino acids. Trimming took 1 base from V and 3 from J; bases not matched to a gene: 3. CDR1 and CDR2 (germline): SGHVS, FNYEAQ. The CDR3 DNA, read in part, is TGTGCCAGCAGCTTAGGAACTAGCGGGGGAACAGATACG. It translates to CASSLGTSGGTDT. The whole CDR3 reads CASSLGTSGGTDTQYF.

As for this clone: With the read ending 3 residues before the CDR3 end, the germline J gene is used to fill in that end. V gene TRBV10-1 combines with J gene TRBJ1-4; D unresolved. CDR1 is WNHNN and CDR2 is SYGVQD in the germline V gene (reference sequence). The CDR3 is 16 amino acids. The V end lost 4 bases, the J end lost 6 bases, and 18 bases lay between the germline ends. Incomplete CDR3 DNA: TGCGCCAGCAGTGCGACCGACTCAAATAACTATGAAAAA. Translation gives CASSATDSNNYEK. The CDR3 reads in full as CASSATDSNNYEKLFF.

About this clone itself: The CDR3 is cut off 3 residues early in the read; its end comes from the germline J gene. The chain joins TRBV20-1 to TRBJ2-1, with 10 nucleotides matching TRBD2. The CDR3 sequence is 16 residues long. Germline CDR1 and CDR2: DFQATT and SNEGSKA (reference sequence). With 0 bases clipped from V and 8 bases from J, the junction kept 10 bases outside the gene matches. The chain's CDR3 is CSARDPAGGTNDEQFF. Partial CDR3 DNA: TGCAGTGCTAGAGATCCAGCGGGAGGGACCAACGATGAG.

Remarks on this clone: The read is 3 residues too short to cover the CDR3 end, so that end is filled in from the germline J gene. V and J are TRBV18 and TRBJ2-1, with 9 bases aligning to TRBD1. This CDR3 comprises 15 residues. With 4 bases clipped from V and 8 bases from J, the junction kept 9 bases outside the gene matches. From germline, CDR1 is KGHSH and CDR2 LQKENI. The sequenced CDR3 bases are TGTGCCAGCTCACTCACAGGGGGCTTGGCTTATGAG. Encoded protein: CASSLTGGLAYE. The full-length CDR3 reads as CASSLTGGLAYEQFF.

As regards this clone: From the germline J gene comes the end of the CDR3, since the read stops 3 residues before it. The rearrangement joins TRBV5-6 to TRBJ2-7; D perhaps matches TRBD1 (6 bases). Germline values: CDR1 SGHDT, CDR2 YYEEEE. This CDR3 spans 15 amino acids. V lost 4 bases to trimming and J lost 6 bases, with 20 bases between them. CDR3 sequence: CASSLLDRPQGEQYF. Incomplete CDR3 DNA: TGTGCCAGCAGCCTCCTGGACAGACCTCAGGGCGAG.

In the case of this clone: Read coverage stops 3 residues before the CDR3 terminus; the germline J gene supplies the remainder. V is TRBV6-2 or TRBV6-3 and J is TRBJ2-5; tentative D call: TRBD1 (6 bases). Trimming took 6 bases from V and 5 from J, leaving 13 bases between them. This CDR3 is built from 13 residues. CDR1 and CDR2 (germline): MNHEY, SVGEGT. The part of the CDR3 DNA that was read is TGTGCCAGCAGCCTGGGACATATGGAGACC. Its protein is CASSLGHMET. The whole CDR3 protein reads CASSLGHMETQYF.

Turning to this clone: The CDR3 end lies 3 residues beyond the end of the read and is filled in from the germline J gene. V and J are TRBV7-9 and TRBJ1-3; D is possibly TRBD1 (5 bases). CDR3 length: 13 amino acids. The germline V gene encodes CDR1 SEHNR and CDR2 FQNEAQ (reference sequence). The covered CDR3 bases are TGTGCCAGCAGCTCCGGGACTAGCGGGAGG. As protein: CASSSGTSGR. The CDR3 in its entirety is CASSSGTSGRIYF.

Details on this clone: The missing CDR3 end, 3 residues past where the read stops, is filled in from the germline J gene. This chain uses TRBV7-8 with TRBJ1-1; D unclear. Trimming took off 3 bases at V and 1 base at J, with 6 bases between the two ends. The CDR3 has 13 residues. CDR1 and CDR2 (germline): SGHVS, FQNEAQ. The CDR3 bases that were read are TGTGCCAGCAGCTTCTCGGGGAACACTGAA. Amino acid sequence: CASSFSGNTE. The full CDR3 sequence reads CASSFSGNTEAFF.

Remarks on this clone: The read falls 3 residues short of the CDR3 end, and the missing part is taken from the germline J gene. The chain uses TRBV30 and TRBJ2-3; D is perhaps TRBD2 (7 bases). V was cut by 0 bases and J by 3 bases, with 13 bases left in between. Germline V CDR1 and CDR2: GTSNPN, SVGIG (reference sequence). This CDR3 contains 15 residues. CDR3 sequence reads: CAWSVEGGATDTQYF. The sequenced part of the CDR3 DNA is TGTGCCTGGAGTGTTGAGGGGGGGGCTACAGATACG.

CDR3 sequence reads: CASSDRGLMNTEAFF. The CDR3 bases that were read are TGTGCCAGCAGCGACAGGGGTCTCATGAACACTGAA. The J gene is TRBJ1-1, the V gene TRBV27, with 8 bases matching TRBD1. The read stops 3 residues short of the end of the CDR3; the missing end is completed from the germline J gene. The CDR3 runs 15 residues. Germline V CDR1 and CDR2: MNHEY, SMNVEV (reference sequence). V shed 6 bases and J 0 bases; nucleotides not matched to a gene: 6.

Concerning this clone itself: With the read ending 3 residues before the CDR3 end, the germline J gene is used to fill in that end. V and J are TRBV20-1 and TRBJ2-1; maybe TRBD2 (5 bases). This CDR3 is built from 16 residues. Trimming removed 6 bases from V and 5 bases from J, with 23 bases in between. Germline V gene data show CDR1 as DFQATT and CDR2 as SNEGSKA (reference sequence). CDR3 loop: CSAQSLGKNWDNEQFF. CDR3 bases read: TGCAGTGCCCAGTCACTAGGGAAAAATTGGGACAATGAG.